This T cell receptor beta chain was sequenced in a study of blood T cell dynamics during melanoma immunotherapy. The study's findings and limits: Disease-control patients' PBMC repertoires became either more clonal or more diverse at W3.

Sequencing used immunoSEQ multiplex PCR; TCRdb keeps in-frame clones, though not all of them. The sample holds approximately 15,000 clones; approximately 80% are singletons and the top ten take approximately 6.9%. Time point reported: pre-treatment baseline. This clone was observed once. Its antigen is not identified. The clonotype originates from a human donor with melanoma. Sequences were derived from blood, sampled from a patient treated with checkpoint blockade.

This CDR3 is CASSRTGDTDTQYF. The CDR3 DNA reads TGTGCCAGCAGCAGGACAGGGGACACAGATACGCAGTATTTT. The chain uses TRBV6-4 and TRBJ2-3; 9 nucleotides align to TRBD1. CDR3 length equals 14 residues. Losses at the gene ends were 6 bases for V and 2 bases for J; bases not matched to a gene: 3. Per the germline V gene, CDR1 is MRHNA and CDR2 is SNTAGT.